The clone carrying this T cell receptor (beta chain) was seen a few times. Its antigen remains unidentified. The study excluded patients with uncontrolled infection, other autoimmune disease, pregnancy or lactation. Amplification of TCR beta CDR3 regions used RNA as the template. Using the HTBI primer set, a first-round RT-PCR was run on the TCR CDR3. Each CDR3 protein is one row after TCRdb ran MiXCR on the multiplex PCR reads. The sample yields about 350,000 distinct CDR3 sequences, 11% to 15% seen once. These data come from a study of T cells in Graves' hyperthyroidism and ophthalmopathy. At the level of the study: Peripheral blood samples were taken at initial diagnosis, prior to any treatment.

Study-level findings and limits: A model using 13 V-J features told ophthalmopathy apart from stable hyperthyroidism.

V was clipped by 5 bases and J by 4 bases; unmatched bases: 14. The CDR3 consists of 18 residues. Germline V CDR1 and CDR2: SGHRS, YFSETQ. The receptor was derived from a woman between 25 and 40 years old with Graves' hyperthyroidism. The genes are TRBV5-1 and TRBJ2-3; 12 bases are shared with TRBD1. Source material: blood. The CDR3 nucleotides are TGCGCCAGCAGGCCCGGGACAGGGGGCGCGAGCTTCTCAGATACGCAGTATTTT. It translates to CASRPGTGGASFSDTQYF.